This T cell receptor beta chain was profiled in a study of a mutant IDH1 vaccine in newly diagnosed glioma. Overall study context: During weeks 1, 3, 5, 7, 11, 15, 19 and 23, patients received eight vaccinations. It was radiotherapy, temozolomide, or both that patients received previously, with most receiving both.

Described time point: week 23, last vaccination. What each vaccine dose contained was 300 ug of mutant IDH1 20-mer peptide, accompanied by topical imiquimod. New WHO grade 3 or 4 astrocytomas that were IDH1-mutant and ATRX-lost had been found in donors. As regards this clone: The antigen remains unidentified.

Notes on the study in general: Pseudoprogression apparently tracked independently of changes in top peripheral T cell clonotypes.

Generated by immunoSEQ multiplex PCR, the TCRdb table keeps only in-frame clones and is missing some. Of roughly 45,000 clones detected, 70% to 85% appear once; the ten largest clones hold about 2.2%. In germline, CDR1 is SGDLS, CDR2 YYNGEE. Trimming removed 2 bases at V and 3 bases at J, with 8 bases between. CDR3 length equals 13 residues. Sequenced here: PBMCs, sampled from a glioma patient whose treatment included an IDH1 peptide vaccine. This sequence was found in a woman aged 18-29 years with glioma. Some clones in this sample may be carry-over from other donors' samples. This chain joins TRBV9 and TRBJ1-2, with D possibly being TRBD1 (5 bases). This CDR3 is CASSVPGHYGYTF. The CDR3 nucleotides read TGTGCCAGCAGCGTTCCAGGGCACTATGGCTACACCTTC.